The rows below give T cell receptor beta chains drawn from one sample of a study of OX40 agonist ivuxolimab in advanced cancers. The data were produced by immunoSEQ multiplex PCR, yet TCRdb's version contains in-frame clones alone and is incomplete. The sample yields around 74,000 clones, about nine tenths seen once. The material was CD4+ or CD8+ T cells sorted from blood, obtained in a trial of the OX40 agonist ivuxolimab. Receptor source: an adult with an advanced solid tumor such as melanoma, head and neck, liver or kidney cancer. Both conserved end residues are trimmed from each CDR3. Each record gives: clone size, J gene, D gene, V gene, CDR3 protein. The D gene is left open where the match is weak. Size is stated for part of the rows, as once, few or many counts, or as a class when the clone is expanded.

clone size: few
J gene: TRBJ2-7
D gene: -
V gene: TRBV4-1
CDR3 protein: ASSQVGQVNEQY

clone size: -
J gene: TRBJ2-3
D gene: -
V gene: TRBV7-8
CDR3 protein: ASSFEGTDTQY

clone size: -
J gene: TRBJ2-7
D gene: -
V gene: TRBV5-4
CDR3 protein: ASSSITDSYEQY

clone size: -
J gene: TRBJ2-7
D gene: -
V gene: TRBV10-2
CDR3 protein: ASSESSVYEQY

clone size: -
J gene: TRBJ2-1
D gene: -
V gene: TRBV10-3
CDR3 protein: ATRDSNSYNEQF

clone size: -
J gene: TRBJ2-5
D gene: TRBD1
V gene: TRBV6-4
CDR3 protein: ASSEMTGNQETQY

clone size: once
J gene: TRBJ2-7
D gene: -
V gene: TRBV29-1
CDR3 protein: SVVDGTSYEQY

clone size: -
J gene: TRBJ2-1
D gene: -
V gene: TRBV11-2
CDR3 protein: ASSSQASLNEQF

clone size: -
J gene: TRBJ1-1
D gene: -
V gene: TRBV4-1
CDR3 protein: ASSQAGWPEAF

clone size: -
J gene: TRBJ2-1
D gene: -
V gene: TRBV5-6
CDR3 protein: ASSRVSSYNEQF

clone size: -
J gene: TRBJ1-2
D gene: -
V gene: TRBV19
CDR3 protein: ASRAKDYGYT

clone size: once
J gene: TRBJ2-1
D gene: TRBD2
V gene: TRBV23-1
CDR3 protein: ASNRLAGGLNEQF

clone size: -
J gene: TRBJ1-6
D gene: -
V gene: TRBV27
CDR3 protein: ASSLSGWVHTPGAPLH

clone size: -
J gene: TRBJ2-7
D gene: TRBD1
V gene: TRBV9
CDR3 protein: ASSVAGQGGYEQY

clone size: -
J gene: TRBJ1-2
D gene: -
V gene: TRBV4-1
CDR3 protein: ASSQRETYGYT

clone size: -
J gene: TRBJ1-5
D gene: TRBD1
V gene: TRBV15
CDR3 protein: ATSRDGFGTGANQPQH

clone size: -
J gene: TRBJ1-5
D gene: -
V gene: TRBV4-1
CDR3 protein: ASSQAVSQPQH

clone size: -
J gene: TRBJ2-7
D gene: -
V gene: TRBV7-2
CDR3 protein: ASSSYRASYEQY

clone size: -
J gene: TRBJ2-7
D gene: TRBD1
V gene: TRBV4-1
CDR3 protein: ASSSVRQGSYEQY

clone size: -
J gene: TRBJ2-7
D gene: -
V gene: TRBV4-1
CDR3 protein: ASAKETGASYEQY

clone size: -
J gene: TRBJ2-5
D gene: TRBD2
V gene: TRBV7-6
CDR3 protein: ASSPLLGRGETQY

clone size: -
J gene: TRBJ1-2
D gene: -
V gene: TRBV9
CDR3 protein: ASSPPPDTGYT

clone size: -
J gene: TRBJ1-1
D gene: TRBD1
V gene: TRBV6-5
CDR3 protein: ASSMTGGTEAF

clone size: -
J gene: TRBJ1-5
D gene: -
V gene: TRBV10-2
CDR3 protein: ASSESGPGSRQPQH

clone size: -
J gene: TRBJ2-3
D gene: -
V gene: TRBV6-4
CDR3 protein: ASLEGTQY

clone size: -
J gene: TRBJ2-2
D gene: TRBD2
V gene: TRBV11-2
CDR3 protein: ASSSFFGLALQGAGELF

clone size: -
J gene: TRBJ2-7
D gene: TRBD2
V gene: TRBV4-1
CDR3 protein: ASSQGAPGLAGDHSYEQY

clone size: -
J gene: TRBJ2-7
D gene: TRBD1
V gene: TRBV15
CDR3 protein: ATSFGQGAYEQY

clone size: -
J gene: TRBJ1-1
D gene: TRBD1
V gene: TRBV11-2
CDR3 protein: ASSTIGTVTF

clone size: -
J gene: TRBJ2-1
D gene: -
V gene: TRBV11-2
CDR3 protein: ASSLVGRGPYNEQF

clone size: -
J gene: TRBJ2-1
D gene: -
V gene: TRBV9
CDR3 protein: ASSPQGYNEQF

clone size: -
J gene: TRBJ2-5
D gene: -
V gene: TRBV6-1
CDR3 protein: ASSDAGPGPPRETQY

clone size: -
J gene: TRBJ1-3
D gene: -
V gene: TRBV4-1
CDR3 protein: ASSQNRNSGNTIY

clone size: -
J gene: TRBJ1-2
D gene: TRBD1
V gene: TRBV10-3
CDR3 protein: AISESKAGQYGYT

clone size: -
J gene: TRBJ2-7
D gene: TRBD2
V gene: TRBV27
CDR3 protein: ASSAGGPRGEQY

clone size: -
J gene: TRBJ2-7
D gene: -
V gene: TRBV4-3
CDR3 protein: ASSQEQGGGSYEQY

clone size: -
J gene: TRBJ1-5
D gene: -
V gene: TRBV19
CDR3 protein: ATGVSNQPQH

clone size: -
J gene: TRBJ2-5
D gene: -
V gene: TRBV4-2
CDR3 protein: ASSQEAIRGGYQETQY

clone size: -
J gene: TRBJ1-2
D gene: -
V gene: TRBV9
CDR3 protein: ASSEGNNYGYT

clone size: -
J gene: TRBJ2-3
D gene: -
V gene: TRBV6-6
CDR3 protein: ASSYPPNTDTQY

clone size: -
J gene: TRBJ1-4
D gene: TRBD1
V gene: TRBV19
CDR3 protein: ASSTGTGLATNEKLF

clone size: -
J gene: TRBJ1-6
D gene: -
V gene: TRBV10-3
CDR3 protein: AISDGRHLLNSPLH

clone size: -
J gene: TRBJ1-4
D gene: -
V gene: TRBV27
CDR3 protein: ASSLFPPSGATNEKLF

clone size: -
J gene: TRBJ2-1
D gene: TRBD2
V gene: TRBV9
CDR3 protein: ASSEPAGLAGGRPNEQF

clone size: -
J gene: TRBJ2-1
D gene: -
V gene: TRBV7-9
CDR3 protein: ASGTSGAVGNEQF

clone size: -
J gene: TRBJ2-5
D gene: TRBD2
V gene: TRBV15
CDR3 protein: ATSNSGAMYQETQY